The entry that follows covers one TCR beta chain sequence. The antigen is undetermined. Germline lookup yields CDR1 SGHNT and CDR2 YENEEA. Trimming cost V 5 bases and J 5 bases, with 12 bases left between them. The CDR3 spans 13 residues. The data are from a study of OX40 agonist ivuxolimab in advanced cancers. Findings of the study overall: Among the least clonally expanded were partial responders at 0.1-3.0 mg/kg. CD8+ T cells were the subset that, on average, had more expanded clones than CD4+. In the expanded peripheral T cells, antigen specificity was never determined. With doses of 0.1 to 3.0 mg/kg, CD4+ and CD8+ blood T cells had undergone clonal expansion by week 6.

Assay used: immunoSEQ multiplex PCR; TCRdb lists only in-frame clones, some missing. The data contain over 75,000 clones, approximately 91% of them singletons. The material was CD4+ or CD8+ T cells sorted from blood, obtained in a trial of the OX40 agonist ivuxolimab. This chain joins TRBV11-3 and TRBJ1-1, with TRBD1 as a possible D gene (5 bases). The sequence derives from an adult with an advanced solid tumor such as melanoma, head and neck, liver or kidney cancer. As DNA, the CDR3 is TGTGCCAGCAGCCAGGGTATTGGGACTGAAGCTTTCTTT. It specifies CASSQGIGTEAFF.